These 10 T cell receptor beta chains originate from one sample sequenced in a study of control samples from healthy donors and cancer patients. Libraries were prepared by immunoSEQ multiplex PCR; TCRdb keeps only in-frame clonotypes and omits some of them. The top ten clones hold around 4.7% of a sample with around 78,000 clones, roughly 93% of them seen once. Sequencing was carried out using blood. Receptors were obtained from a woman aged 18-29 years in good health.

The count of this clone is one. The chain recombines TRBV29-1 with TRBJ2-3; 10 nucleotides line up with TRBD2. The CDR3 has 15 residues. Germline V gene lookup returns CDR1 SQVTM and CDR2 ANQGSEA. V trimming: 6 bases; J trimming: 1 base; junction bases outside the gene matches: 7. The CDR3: CSVVTGTSGTDTQYF. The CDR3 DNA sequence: TGCAGCGTAGTCACCGGGACTAGCGGCACAGATACGCAGTATTTT.

The CDR3 here is CASLEAGQNNSPLHF. CDR3 nucleotide sequence: TGTGCCAGCTTAGAGGCGGGACAGAATAATTCACCCCTCCACTTT. J is TRBJ1-6 and V is TRBV7-9, with TRBD1 identical over 7 bases. The germline V gene has CDR1 SEHNR and CDR2 FQNEAQ (reference sequence). CDR3 length: 15 residues. V was pared by 8 bases and J by 5 bases, with 9 bases of the junction left unmatched.

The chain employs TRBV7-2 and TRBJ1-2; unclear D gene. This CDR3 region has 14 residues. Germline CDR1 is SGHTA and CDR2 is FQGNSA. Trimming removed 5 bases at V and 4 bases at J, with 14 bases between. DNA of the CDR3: TGTGCCAGCAGCCCAACCCTACAGTTCTATGGCTACACCTTC. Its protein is CASSPTLQFYGYTF.

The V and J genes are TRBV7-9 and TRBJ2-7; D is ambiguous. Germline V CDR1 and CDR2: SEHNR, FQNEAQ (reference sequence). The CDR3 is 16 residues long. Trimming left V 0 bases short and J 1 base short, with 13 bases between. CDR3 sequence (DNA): TGTGCCAGCAGCTTAGCGCGGTCAGATGGGTCCTACGAGCAGTACTTC. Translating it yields CASSLARSDGSYEQYF.

CDR3 sequence (DNA): TGTGCCAGCAGCCCAGACCCATTAAGTGGCTACACCTTC. This encodes CASSPDPLSGYTF. The gene calls are TRBV5-4 and TRBJ1-2, with no clear D. The ends were cut back, 4 bases at V and 7 bases at J, with 14 bases in the middle. The CDR3 is 13 residues long. Looked up from germline, CDR1 is SGHNT and CDR2 is YYREEE (reference sequence).

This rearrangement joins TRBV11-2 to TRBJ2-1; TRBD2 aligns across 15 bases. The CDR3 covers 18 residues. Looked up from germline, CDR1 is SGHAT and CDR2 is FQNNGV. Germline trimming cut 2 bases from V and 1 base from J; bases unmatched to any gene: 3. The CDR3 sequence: CASSLRTSGRDSYNEQFF. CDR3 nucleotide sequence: TGTGCCAGCAGCTTACGGACTAGCGGGAGGGATTCCTACAATGAGCAGTTCTTC.

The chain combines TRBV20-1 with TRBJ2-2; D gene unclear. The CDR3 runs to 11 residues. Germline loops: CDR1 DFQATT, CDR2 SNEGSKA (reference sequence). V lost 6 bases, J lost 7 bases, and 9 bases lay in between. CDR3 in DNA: TGCAGTGCGTCTCGGGTCGGGGAGCTGTTTTTT. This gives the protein CSASRVGELFF.

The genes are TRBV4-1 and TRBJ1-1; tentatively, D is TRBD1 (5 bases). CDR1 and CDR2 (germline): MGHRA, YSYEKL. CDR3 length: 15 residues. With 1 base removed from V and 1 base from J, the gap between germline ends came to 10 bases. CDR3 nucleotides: TGCGCCAGCAGCCAAGCTGAGGGGAGGAACACTGAAGCTTTCTTT. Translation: CASSQAEGRNTEAFF.

CDR3 residues: CASSLGPRVGTEAFF. The CDR3 region has the DNA TGTGCCAGCAGTTTAGGCCCCAGGGTTGGCACTGAAGCTTTCTTT. The chain carries TRBV28 and TRBJ1-1; weak D call: TRBD1 (5 bases). Trimming took 2 bases from V and 4 from J, leaving 14 bases between them. Germline V gene sequence: CDR1 MDHEN, CDR2 SYDVKM. The CDR3 totals 15 residues.

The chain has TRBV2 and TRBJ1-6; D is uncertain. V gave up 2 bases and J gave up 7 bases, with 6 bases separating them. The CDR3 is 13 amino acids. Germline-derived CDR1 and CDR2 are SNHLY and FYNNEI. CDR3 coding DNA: TGTGCCAGCAGTGAACGGACGAATTCACCCCTCCACTTT. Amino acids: CASSERTNSPLHF.